This T cell receptor beta chain originates from a study of spatial heterogeneity in lung cancer. TCRdb re-called the 5' RACE reads with MiXCR, one entry per CDR3 protein. The data show tens of thousands of distinct CDR3 sequences, approximately 12% seen once. This clonotype was found many times. Time point specified: sample taken at primary tumor resection. From tumor, nontumor lung or frozen PBMC, whole RNA was taken unsorted for sequencing. The CDR3 has 14 residues. Trimming left V 3 bases short and J 1 base short, with 6 bases between. CDR1 is SGHTA, CDR2 FQGNSA, per germline. The V gene is TRBV7-2, the J gene TRBJ2-2, with D uncertain. The starting material was PBMCs, obtained at surgery. The receptor's source is a male donor with early-stage non-small cell lung cancer. CDR3 sequence (DNA): TGTGCCAGCAGCTTCGGACGGAACACCGGGGAGCTGTTTTTT. It yields the protein CASSFGRNTGELFF.